One sample yielded the 27 T cell receptor beta chains listed below, sequenced in a study of early T cells in non-severe SARS-CoV-2 infection. Each CDR3 protein gets one entry after TCRdb re-called the 5' RACE reads with MiXCR. This table has tens of thousands of distinct CDR3 sequences, 5.8% appearing once. The sequenced material came from whole blood. These receptors came from an adult who was a healthcare worker with PCR-confirmed SARS-CoV-2 infection or an uninfected control (not recorded which).

This clonotype has a single count. CDR3 nucleotide sequence: TGTGCCAGCAGTTTATCCTCCAGGGGCCACATTCAGTACTTC. Residues: CASSLSSRGHIQYF. The genes are TRBV28 and TRBJ2-4; D might be TRBD1 (6 bases). Trimming removed 1 base from V and 8 bases from J, with 12 bases in between. The length of the CDR3 is 14 residues. Germline V gene data show CDR1 as MDHEN and CDR2 as SYDVKM. The whole variable domain, remainder taken from reference TRBV28 and TRBJ2-4, is DVKVTQSSRYLVKRTGEKVFLECVQDMDHENMFWYRQDPGLGLRLIYFSYDVKMKEKGDIPEGYSVSREKKERFSLILESASTNQTSMYLCASSLSSRGHIQYFGAGTRLSVL.

This clonotype has only a few counts. The rearrangement uses TRBV7-8 and TRBJ2-5; D ambiguous. The V end lost 6 bases, the J end lost 1 base, and 18 bases lay between the germline ends. The germline V gene has CDR1 SGHVS and CDR2 FQNEAQ. This CDR3 is built from 16 residues. CDR3 sequence (DNA): TGTGCCAGCAGGCCTTGGAGTTTTGGGGTCCAAGAGACCCAGTACTTC. Its protein is CASRPWSFGVQETQYF.

This clonotype was seen a few times. The chain couples TRBV6-6 to TRBJ1-2, with TRBD1 as a possible D gene (6 bases). Germline V lookup: CDR1 MNHNY, CDR2 SVGAGI (reference sequence). This CDR3 has 14 amino acids. Trimming took 6 bases from V and 0 from J, leaving 11 bases between them. CDR3: CASRTGETNYGYTF. In DNA, the CDR3 is TGTGCCAGCAGGACAGGAGAGACTAACTATGGCTACACCTTC.

This clonotype occurred many times. The CDR3 coding sequence is TGTGCCAGCAGGACAGGGGCCTGGAACACTGAAGCTTTCTTT. Translated, it gives CASRTGAWNTEAFF. The chain carries TRBV6-1 and TRBJ1-1; 8 bases align to TRBD1. CDR1 and CDR2 from the germline V gene are MNHNS and SASEGT. The junction had 4 bases not matched to a gene; V was cut back by 6 bases and J by 1 base. The length of the CDR3 is 14 residues.

This clonotype was counted only a few times. The CDR3 is CASSRGQGWGEQYF. The CDR3 DNA reads as TGTGCCAGCAGTCGGGGACAGGGATGGGGTGAGCAGTACTTC. This sequence joins TRBV12-3 or TRBV12-4 and TRBJ2-7; TRBD1 aligns across 9 bases. The length of the CDR3 is 14 residues. Trimming at V came to 5 bases and at J to 7 bases, leaving 9 bases not matched to a gene.

In this sample, this clonotype turned up many times. The chain recombines TRBV20-1 with TRBJ2-1; TRBD1 matches 8 bases. Trimming removed 0 bases from V and 10 bases from J; junction bases left unmatched: 8. CDR3 length equals 14 residues. In germline, CDR1 is DFQATT, CDR2 SNEGSKA (reference sequence). The CDR3: CSARDPGQAPEQFF. CDR3 nucleotide sequence: TGCAGTGCTAGAGATCCGGGACAGGCTCCGGAGCAGTTCTTC.

This clonotype has at least ten counts. The chain recombines TRBV7-9 with TRBJ1-4; unclear D gene. The germline CDR1 and CDR2 sequences are SEHNR and FQNEAQ (reference sequence). This CDR3 region has 16 residues. Trimming took 1 base from V and 4 from J, leaving 13 bases between them. CDR3 DNA sequence: TGTGCCAGCAGCTTAGTTGACGGCAGACTTAATGAAAAACTGTTTTTT. Its protein product is CASSLVDGRLNEKLFF.

This clonotype came up many times. This chain uses TRBV7-9 with TRBJ2-3, with no clear D. Between the trimmed V and J ends, which lost 4 bases and 0 bases, there was a span of 2 bases. Germline CDR1 SEHNR, CDR2 FQNEAQ (reference sequence). The CDR3 is made up of 12 amino acids. CDR3 DNA: TGTGCCAGCAGCTCAAGCACAGATACGCAGTATTTT. Its protein is CASSSSTDTQYF. The full variable domain, rest sourced from reference TRBV7-9 and TRBJ2-3, is DTGVSQNPRHKITKRGQNVTFRCDPISEHNRLYWYRQTLGQGPEFLTYFQNEAQLEKSRLLSDRFSAERPKGSFSTLEIQRTEQGDSAMYLCASSSSTDTQYFGPGTRLTVL.

Only a few counts were recorded for this clonotype. This sequence joins TRBV7-9 and TRBJ1-1; D is undetermined. The ends were cut back, 7 bases at V and 0 bases at J, with 12 bases in the middle. This CDR3 has 14 amino acids. Germline CDR1 and CDR2: SEHNR and FQNEAQ (reference sequence). CDR3 in DNA: TGTGCCAGCACCGTAGGTGTTATGAACACTGAAGCTTTCTTT. It specifies CASTVGVMNTEAFF.

The sample holds many counts of this clonotype. The chain recombines TRBV7-9 with TRBJ2-1; 9 bases are a match to TRBD2. This CDR3 is built from 15 residues. V shed 5 bases, J shed 7 bases, and the junction held 9 bases outside the gene matches. Germline loops: CDR1 SEHNR, CDR2 FQNEAQ (reference sequence). The CDR3 here is CASSPAAGGLNEQFF. The CDR3 nucleotides are TGTGCCAGCAGCCCTGCGGCGGGAGGGCTTAATGAGCAGTTCTTC.

This chain uses TRBV7-6 with TRBJ2-5; the D call may be TRBD1 or TRBD2 (5 bases each). V was cut by 3 bases and J by 4 bases, with 15 bases left in between. The CDR3 length is 15 residues. Germline CDR1 is SGHVS and CDR2 is FNYEAQ. CDR3 protein: CASSFRGAEGETQYF. The CDR3 coding sequence is TGTGCCAGCAGCTTTAGAGGGGCGGAAGGAGAGACCCAGTACTTC.

This clonotype was seen ten or more times. J is TRBJ2-2 and V is TRBV6-2 or TRBV6-3; TRBD1 or TRBD2 may be the D gene (5 bases each). With 7 bases removed from V and 2 bases from J, the gap between germline ends came to 11 bases. CDR1 MNHEY and CDR2 SVGEGT come from the germline V gene. The CDR3 has 14 amino acids. The CDR3 spells CASNRDGNTGELFF. CDR3 nucleotide sequence: TGTGCCAGCAACCGGGACGGCAACACCGGGGAGCTGTTTTTT.

The chain joins TRBV7-9 to TRBJ2-5; TRBD1 aligns across 10 bases. In germline, CDR1 is SEHNR, CDR2 FQNEAQ (reference sequence). V lost 3 bases to trimming and J lost 5 bases; unmatched junction nucleotides: 3. The CDR3 is made up of 14 amino acids. Written as DNA, the CDR3 is TGTGCCAGCAGCTTTCCGACAGGGGGCGAGACCCAGTACTTC. Amino acid sequence: CASSFPTGGETQYF.

The chain couples TRBV19 to TRBJ1-1; possibly TRBD1 for D (6 bases). There are 13 residues in the CDR3. Germline V gene data show CDR1 as LNHDA and CDR2 as SQIVND (reference sequence). V gave up 9 bases and J gave up 1 base, with 12 bases separating them. The CDR3 DNA follows: TGTGCCAGCCGGGACACCCCGAACACTGAAGCTTTCTTT. Protein: CASRDTPNTEAFF. The full variable domain, in which reference TRBV19 and TRBJ1-1 provide the parts outside the CDR3, is DGGITQSPKYLFRKEGQNVTLSCEQNLNHDAMYWYRQDPGQGLRLIYYSQIVNDFQKGDIAEGYSVSREKKESFPLTVTSAQKNPTAFYLCASRDTPNTEAFFGQGTRLTVV.

This clonotype was seen many times. The chain joins TRBV24-1 to TRBJ2-5; tentative D call: TRBD1 (6 bases). The CDR3 extends over 13 amino acids. Looked up from germline, CDR1 is KGHDR and CDR2 is SFDVKD. Trimming stripped 6 bases from V and 0 bases from J, with 7 bases between. CDR3 residues: CATSQGYQETQYF. DNA for the CDR3: TGTGCCACCAGTCAGGGGTACCAAGAGACCCAGTACTTC.

The CDR3 reads CSVEDQKSEAFF. The CDR3 bases are TGCAGCGTTGAAGATCAGAAGTCTGAAGCTTTCTTT. The rearrangement links TRBV29-1 to TRBJ1-1; D gene ambiguous. The CDR3 runs 12 residues. V gave up 0 bases and J gave up 6 bases, with 8 bases separating them. Germline lookup yields CDR1 SQVTM and CDR2 ANQGSEA.

The rearrangement joins TRBV5-8 to TRBJ2-2; TRBD2 matches 7 bases. The CDR3 runs to 17 residues. Germline assignment: CDR1 SGHTS and CDR2 YDEGEE. After removal of 4 bases from V and 4 bases from J, the junction contained 13 bases not matched to a gene. Here the CDR3 DNA reads TGTGCCAGCAGCCGCCCTGGGGTCGGGAGGATCACCGGGGAGCTGTTTTTT. Residues: CASSRPGVGRITGELFF.

In this sample, this clonotype turned up a few times. The rearrangement uses TRBV27 and TRBJ1-6, with D hard to call. CDR3 length equals 14 residues. V was cut by 4 bases and J by 3 bases, with 7 bases left in between. The V gene's germline CDR1 is MNHEY and CDR2 SMNVEV (reference sequence). The DNA of the CDR3 is TGTGCCAGCAGTTCCGGGTTCTATAATTCACCCCTCCACTTT. Translating gives CASSSGFYNSPLHF.

This clonotype has ten or more counts. This chain links TRBV7-8 with TRBJ2-3; 9 nucleotides agree with TRBD2. Germline trimming cut 2 bases from V and 2 bases from J; bases unmatched to any gene: 8. This CDR3 has 17 residues. CDR1 and CDR2 (germline): SGHVS, FQNEAQ. DNA for the CDR3: TGTGCCAGCAGCTTAACCGGTAGCGGGAGATTCACAGATACGCAGTATTTT. Protein sequence: CASSLTGSGRFTDTQYF. Variable domain in full (rest from reference TRBV7-8 and TRBJ2-3): GAGVSQSPRYKVAKRGQDVALRCDPISGHVSLFWYQQALGQGPEFLTYFQNEAQLDKSGLPSDRFFAERPEGSVSTLKIQRTQQEDSAVYLCASSLTGSGRFTDTQYFGPGTRLTVL.

This clonotype was detected only a few times. The chain recombines TRBV7-2 with TRBJ1-5; the D gene is possibly TRBD1 (5 bases). Germline-derived CDR1 and CDR2 are SGHTA and FQGNSA. The CDR3 covers 15 residues. The germline V and J ends were trimmed by 3 bases and 3 bases, with 12 bases remaining between them. In DNA form, the CDR3 reads TGTGCCAGCAGCTTCGGGGACGTTAACAATCAGCCCCAGCATTTT. Residues: CASSFGDVNNQPQHF. The entire variable domain, with the rest obtained from reference TRBV7-2 and TRBJ1-5, is as follows: GAGVSQSPSNKVTEKGKDVELRCDPISGHTALYWYRQSLGQGLEFLIYFQGNSAPDKSGLPSDRFSAERTGGSVSTLTIQRTQQEDSAVYLCASSFGDVNNQPQHFGDGTRLSIL.

The chain combines TRBV20-1 with TRBJ2-2, with TRBD2 matching over 7 bases. Germline values: CDR1 DFQATT, CDR2 SNEGSKA (reference sequence). The CDR3 totals 15 residues. V dropped 5 bases and J dropped 1; count of bases not matched to a gene: 7. The CDR3 reads CSAPRTSRNTGELFF. In nucleotides, the CDR3 is TGCAGTGCTCCGAGGACTAGTCGGAACACCGGGGAGCTGTTTTTT.

The table lists this clonotype with many counts. The rearrangement uses TRBV15 and TRBJ2-4; tentatively, D is TRBD1 (7 bases). Looked up from germline, CDR1 is LNHNV and CDR2 is YYDKDF (reference sequence). Trimming took 11 bases from V and 7 from J, leaving 18 bases between them. This CDR3 has 13 residues. In DNA form, the CDR3 reads TGTGCCTCGGCACAGGGGAGGTGGAACATTCAGTACTTC. Amino acid sequence: CASAQGRWNIQYF.

In its sample, this clonotype was seen many times. The rearrangement joins TRBV24-1 to TRBJ1-6; D is ambiguous. This CDR3 contains 14 residues. V shed 9 bases and J shed 10 bases, with 18 bases lying between them. CDR1 and CDR2 (germline): KGHDR, SFDVKD. In DNA, the CDR3 is TGTGCCACCCCCCGGTCGGGTTTTCGATCACCCCTCCACTTT. As protein: CATPRSGFRSPLHF.

This clonotype has ten or more counts. V gene TRBV29-1 combines with J gene TRBJ2-3; 10 positions agree with TRBD1. The V gene's germline CDR1 is SQVTM and CDR2 ANQGSEA. This CDR3 contains 15 residues. V shed 6 bases and J 1 base; nucleotides not matched to a gene: 7. DNA for the CDR3: TGCAGCGTGGGCGCCGGGACAGGGGGCACAGATACGCAGTATTTT. This sequence encodes CSVGAGTGGTDTQYF.

This clonotype has ten or more counts. The chain is built from TRBV7-8 and TRBJ1-1; TRBD1 might be the D (6 bases). The CDR3 sequence is 13 residues long. Trimming cost V 5 bases and J 1 base, with 8 bases left between them. Germline CDR1 SGHVS, CDR2 FQNEAQ. The CDR3 DNA is TGTGCCAGCAGCAGGGGGACGAACACTGAAGCTTTCTTT. Its translation: CASSRGTNTEAFF.

This clonotype was observed a few times. V and J are TRBV6-1 and TRBJ1-5; D remains ambiguous. CDR3 length: 17 amino acids. Per germline, CDR1 MNHNS and CDR2 SASEGT. V gave up 2 bases and J gave up 2 bases, with 16 bases separating them. The CDR3 DNA is TGTGCCAGCAGTGAATTCCCGAGAGGGTCGGGCAATCAGCCCCAGCATTTT. It codes for CASSEFPRGSGNQPQHF.

This clonotype was recorded at least ten times. The chain couples TRBV7-3 to TRBJ2-1; D ambiguous. Germline assignment: CDR1 SGHTA and CDR2 FQGTGA. This CDR3 has 15 amino acids. V was shortened by 5 bases and J by 6 bases, with 17 bases between the two germline ends. In DNA form, the CDR3 reads TGTGCCAGCAGCCTCGGATTGCTAGGCGCCAATGAGCAGTTCTTC. This translates into CASSLGLLGANEQFF.